The TCR beta chain under discussion was sequenced for a study of CD8 T cells in Susac syndrome. V lost 6 bases, J lost 13 bases, and 22 bases lay in between. This CDR3 comprises 13 residues. The germline CDR1 and CDR2 sequences are SQVTM and ANQGSEA. Random hexamers were used to reverse transcribe an amount of about 0.45 to 1 ug RNA. Multiplex immunoSEQ PCR targeted 54 Vbeta and 13 Jbeta TCR beta segments. Each CDR3 protein is one row after TCRdb ran MiXCR on the immunoSEQ multiplex PCR reads. The profile shows 150,000 to 200,000 distinct CDR3 sequences, just under 95% of them singletons. CD8+ and CD4+ blood T cells underwent TCR beta sequencing. Healthy donors were controls matched for age and sex. TEMRA cells were FACS-enriched and CD8+ and CD4+ T cells negatively isolated.

The sequenced material came from CD4+ T cells from PBMCs. This chain joins TRBV29-1 and TRBJ2-1; tentatively, D is TRBD1 or TRBD2 (5 bases each). This clonotype was obtained from a human donor in good health. In DNA, the CDR3 is TGCAGCGTGGGCGAGGGCAAGACAGATTTACAGTTCTTC. Translating it yields CSVGEGKTDLQFF.